The rows below give T cell receptor beta chains drawn from one sample of a study of cytomegalovirus exposure and HLA in healthy donors. Generated by immunoSEQ multiplex PCR, the TCRdb table keeps only in-frame clones and is missing some. The data contain fewer than 120,000 clones, 65% to 80% of them singletons. The material sequenced was PBMCs. The receptor source for this set is a woman aged 60-75 years in good health and CMV-seropositive. The CDR3 runs from the conserved cysteine through the conserved F or W. A D gene is named only where the DNA matches it firmly. Expanded clones are given a class, and other clones once, few, many or no size at all.

V gene,J gene,D gene,clone size,CDR3 protein,CDR3 DNA
TRBV18,TRBJ1-1,-,-,CASSPPNYPQNTEAFF,TGTGCCAGCTCACCACCCAACTACCCTCAGAACACTGAAGCTTTCTTT
TRBV18,TRBJ2-7,TRBD2,-,CASSPASGSHEQYF,TGTGCCAGCTCGCCGGCTAGCGGGAGCCACGAGCAGTACTTC
TRBV27,TRBJ2-3,TRBD2,-,CASSYGREGTDTQYF,TGTGCCAGCAGTTATGGGCGGGAGGGGACAGATACGCAGTATTTT
TRBV18,TRBJ2-7,TRBD2,-,CASLPGGSGSPYEQYF,TGTGCCAGCTTACCGGGCGGGAGCGGGAGCCCCTACGAGCAGTACTTC
TRBV28,TRBJ1-2,TRBD1,-,CASRAPTTGSGYTF,TGTGCCAGCAGGGCCCCAACGACAGGGAGTGGCTACACCTTC
TRBV14,TRBJ1-3,-,-,CASSQDQGPGSGNTIYF,TGTGCCAGCAGCCAAGATCAGGGGCCGGGCTCTGGAAACACCATATATTTT
TRBV28,TRBJ1-2,-,-,CASSRTANYGYTF,TGTGCCAGCAGCCGTACAGCTAACTATGGCTACACCTTC
TRBV5-1,TRBJ1-1,-,-,CASSLNSGNTEAFF,TGCGCCAGCAGCTTAAACTCGGGGAACACTGAAGCTTTCTTT
TRBV27,TRBJ2-1,-,-,CASSPLAGAPVGYNEQFF,TGTGCCAGCAGTCCCTTGGCAGGGGCTCCCGTAGGCTACAATGAGCAGTTCTTC
TRBV5-1,TRBJ2-5,TRBD2,-,CASSLGGSAAEETQYF,TGCGCCAGCAGCTTGGGCGGGAGTGCCGCGGAAGAGACCCAGTACTTC
TRBV5-1,TRBJ2-1,TRBD2,few,CASSLGPPRVLAGVGNEQFF,TGCGCCAGCAGCTTGGGGCCCCCCAGGGTACTAGCGGGAGTAGGGAATGAGCAGTTCTTC
TRBV6-6,TRBJ1-1,TRBD1,many,CASSYSTGDGTEAFF,TGTGCCAGCAGTTACTCTACAGGGGATGGCACTGAAGCTTTCTTT
TRBV7-9,TRBJ2-3,-,-,CASSTAGAPTDTQYF,TGTGCCAGCAGTACAGCCGGTGCCCCAACAGATACGCAGTATTTT
TRBV27,TRBJ2-1,TRBD1,-,CASRTGYPGNEQFF,TGTGCCAGCAGGACAGGGTACCCGGGAAATGAGCAGTTCTTC
TRBV9,TRBJ2-5,TRBD2,-,CASSPRLAMGETQYF,TGTGCCAGCAGCCCGAGACTAGCCATGGGAGAGACCCAGTACTTC
TRBV4-1,TRBJ2-7,TRBD1,-,CASSYRDRDYEQYF,TGCGCCAGCAGCTACCGGGACAGAGACTACGAGCAGTACTTC
TRBV6-6,TRBJ1-5,TRBD1,-,CASSYSGTGAQPQHF,TGTGCCAGCAGTTACTCCGGGACAGGGGCGCAGCCCCAGCATTTT
TRBV27,TRBJ2-7,TRBD1,-,CASSFNGQGSYEQYF,TGTGCCAGCAGTTTTAATGGACAGGGGAGCTACGAGCAGTACTTC
TRBV5-4,TRBJ1-2,TRBD1,-,CASSSGQNYGYTF,TGTGCCAGCAGCTCGGGACAGAACTATGGCTACACCTTC
TRBV10-2,TRBJ2-7,TRBD2,-,CASSATTWTSGTYEQYF,TGCGCCAGCAGTGCGACGACGTGGACTAGCGGAACCTACGAGCAGTACTTC
TRBV7-8,TRBJ1-4,TRBD1,-,CASSVHGQGVEKLFF,TGTGCCAGCAGCGTGCATGGGCAGGGGGTCGAAAAACTGTTTTTT
TRBV5-4,TRBJ2-7,TRBD1,-,CASSLGQGAYEQYF,TGTGCCAGCAGCTTGGGGCAGGGGGCCTACGAGCAGTACTTC
TRBV19,TRBJ2-1,TRBD2,-,CASSIVAGVWYNEQFF,TGTGCCAGTAGTATCGTTGCGGGAGTATGGTACAATGAGCAGTTCTTC